This T cell receptor beta chain derives from a study of shared clonotypes between healthy human individuals. Study results and limitations: Estimated richness was generally greater in naive than memory subsets.

Note on this clone: The antigen remains undetermined.

Repertoires were generated with immunoSEQ multiplex PCR, while TCRdb's copy carries only in-frame clones and drops some. The sample carries approximately 710,000 clones, roughly 87% recorded once. The trim removed 7 bases at V and 3 bases at J, leaving 6 bases unmatched. The CDR3 covers 14 residues. Germline CDR1 is MNHEY and CDR2 is SVGAGI. The sample was memory CD8+ T cells from PBMCs. Subset indicated: CD45RO+ cells pooled with CCR7-negative TemRA cells. V is TRBV6-5 and J is TRBJ1-2, with TRBD1 matching 9 bases. The TCR was taken from a man between 18 and 35 years old in good health. Some clones in this sample may be carry-over from other donors' samples. The CDR3 loop is CASTPGTGYYGYTF. The CDR3 nucleotides are TGTGCCAGCACCCCCGGGACAGGGTACTATGGCTACACCTTC.